This T cell receptor beta chain appears in the sequencing data of a study of cytomegalovirus exposure and HLA in healthy donors. Germline CDR1 MDHEN, CDR2 SYDVKM. The germline V and J ends were trimmed by 4 bases and 6 bases, with 13 bases remaining between them. The CDR3 is 13 residues long. Generated by immunoSEQ multiplex PCR, the TCRdb table keeps only in-frame clones and is missing some. The table lists about 120,000 clones, nearly 90% of them singletons. Points from the study as a whole: The authors enumerated around 150 TCR beta chains as linked to cytomegalovirus. A few chains tied to CMV proved CMV antigen-specific in vitro. The tendency of first-cohort TCR clusters to co-occur in the 120 or so validation repertoires emerged from a later analysis.

A note on this clone: Its antigen is unknown.

Sequenced sample: PBMCs. This receptor was taken from a young woman in good health and CMV-seronegative. J is TRBJ2-7 and V is TRBV28, with a tentative D call TRBD2 (5 bases). The CDR3 bases are TGTGCCAGCAGTTCAGCCGTGAGGGTCGAGCAGTACTTC. Translation gives CASSSAVRVEQYF.